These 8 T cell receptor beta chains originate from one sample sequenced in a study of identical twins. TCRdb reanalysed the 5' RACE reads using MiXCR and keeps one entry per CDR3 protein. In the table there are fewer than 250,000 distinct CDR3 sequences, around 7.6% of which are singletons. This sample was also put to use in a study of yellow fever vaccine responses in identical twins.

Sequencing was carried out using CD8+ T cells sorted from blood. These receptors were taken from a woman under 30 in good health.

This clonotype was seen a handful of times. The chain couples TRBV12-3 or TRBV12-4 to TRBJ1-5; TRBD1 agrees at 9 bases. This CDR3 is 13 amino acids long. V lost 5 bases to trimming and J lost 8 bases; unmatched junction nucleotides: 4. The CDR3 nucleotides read TGTGCCAGCAGTACAGGGGGCCCGGAGCCCCAGCATTTT. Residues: CASSTGGPEPQHF.

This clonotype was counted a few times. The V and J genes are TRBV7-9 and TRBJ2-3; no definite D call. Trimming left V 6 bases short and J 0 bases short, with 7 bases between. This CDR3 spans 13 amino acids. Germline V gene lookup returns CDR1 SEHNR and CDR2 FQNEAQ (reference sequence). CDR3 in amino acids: CASRDGSTDTQYF. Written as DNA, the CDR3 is TGTGCCAGCAGGGATGGCAGCACAGATACGCAGTATTTT.

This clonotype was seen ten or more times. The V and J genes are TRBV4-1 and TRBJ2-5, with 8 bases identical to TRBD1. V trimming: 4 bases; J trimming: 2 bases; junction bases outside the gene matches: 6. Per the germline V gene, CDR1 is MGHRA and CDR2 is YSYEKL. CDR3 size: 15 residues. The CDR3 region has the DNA TGCGCCAGCAGCCTCCCGACAGGGGCACAAGAGACCCAGTACTTC. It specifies CASSLPTGAQETQYF.

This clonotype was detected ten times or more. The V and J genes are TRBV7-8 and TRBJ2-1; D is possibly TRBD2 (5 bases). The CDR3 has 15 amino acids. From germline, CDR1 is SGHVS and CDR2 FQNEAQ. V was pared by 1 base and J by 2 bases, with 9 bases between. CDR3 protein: CASSLVSGTYNEQFF. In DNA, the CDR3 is TGTGCCAGCAGCTTAGTGTCGGGAACCTACAATGAGCAGTTCTTC.

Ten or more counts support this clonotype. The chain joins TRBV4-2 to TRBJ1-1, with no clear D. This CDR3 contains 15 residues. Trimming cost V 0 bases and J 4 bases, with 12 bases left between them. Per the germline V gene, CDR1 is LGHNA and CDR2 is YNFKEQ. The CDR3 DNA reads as TGTGCCAGCAGCCAAGACGACACGGTGGGCACTGAAGCTTTCTTT. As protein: CASSQDDTVGTEAFF.

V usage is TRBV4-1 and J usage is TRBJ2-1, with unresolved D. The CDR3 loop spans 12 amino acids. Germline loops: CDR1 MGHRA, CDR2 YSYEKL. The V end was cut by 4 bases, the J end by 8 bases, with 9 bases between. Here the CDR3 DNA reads TGCGCCAGCAGCCTTAGGAGCCATGAGCAGTTCTTC. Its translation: CASSLRSHEQFF.

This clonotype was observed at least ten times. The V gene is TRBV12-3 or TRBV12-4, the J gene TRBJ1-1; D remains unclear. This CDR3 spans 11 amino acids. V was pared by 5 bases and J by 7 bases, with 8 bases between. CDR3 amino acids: CASSLQLEAFF. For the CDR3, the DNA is TGTGCCAGCAGTCTACAACTTGAAGCTTTCTTT.

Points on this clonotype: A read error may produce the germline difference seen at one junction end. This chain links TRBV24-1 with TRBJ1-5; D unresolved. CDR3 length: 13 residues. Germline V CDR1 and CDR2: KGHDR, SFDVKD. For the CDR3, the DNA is TGTGCCACCGGAGAATATAGCAATCAGCCCCAGCTTTTT. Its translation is CATGEYSNQPQLF.